This passage covers 9 T cell receptor beta chains from one sample sequenced in a study of blood T cell repertoires in COVID-19. Here immunoSEQ multiplex PCR was the method, and the copy in TCRdb shows in-frame clones only, minus some. The sample lists 190,000 or so clones, about 90% occurring once. Sequenced material: peripheral blood. These receptors were taken from a man aged 50-60 years with acute or convalescent COVID-19.

The gene calls are TRBV19 and TRBJ2-5, with a tentative D call TRBD2 (6 bases). The CDR3 totals 15 residues. V lost 5 bases and J lost 4, with 17 bases in between. Germline V CDR1 and CDR2: LNHDA, SQIVND (reference sequence). In DNA form, the CDR3 reads TGTGCCAGTAGTTTCCAGGCGGGGCGCTTAGAGACCCAGTACTTC. Its translation: CASSFQAGRLETQYF.

V and J are TRBV7-2 and TRBJ2-1; D not resolved. The CDR3 has 14 amino acids. Trimming removed 2 bases from V and 0 bases from J, with 5 bases in between. CDR1 is SGHTA, CDR2 FQGNSA, per germline. Here the CDR3 DNA reads TGTGCCAGCAGCTTACCCTCCTCCTACAATGAGCAGTTCTTC. Its protein product is CASSLPSSYNEQFF.

This clone was counted between two and nine times. The chain has TRBV28 and TRBJ1-3, with a tentative D call TRBD1 (5 bases). The germline gives CDR1 MDHEN, CDR2 SYDVKM. The CDR3 contains 12 residues. The V end was cut by 7 bases, the J end by 3 bases, with 7 bases between. CDR3 bases: TGTGCCAGCACAGGGCTTGGAAACACCATATATTTT. It encodes CASTGLGNTIYF.

The chain uses TRBV9 and TRBJ2-7, with 10 bases aligning to TRBD1. V lost 0 bases to trimming and J lost 3 bases; unmatched junction nucleotides: 12. The length of the CDR3 is 18 residues. CDR1 SGDLS and CDR2 YYNGEE come from the germline V gene. CDR3 protein: CASSVGPSTWDRGYEQYF. CDR3 sequence (DNA): TGTGCCAGCAGCGTAGGCCCCTCTACTTGGGACAGGGGCTACGAGCAGTACTTC.

This chain uses TRBV9 with TRBJ2-2; D unclear. Germline values: CDR1 SGDLS, CDR2 YYNGEE. V was trimmed by 0 bases and J by 4 bases, leaving 10 bases between them. The CDR3 is 15 amino acids. The CDR3 region has the DNA TGTGCCAGCAGCGTAGGACACCAAATCACCGGGGAGCTGTTTTTT. It encodes CASSVGHQITGELFF.

The rearrangement links TRBV7-2 to TRBJ2-3, with 7 positions matching TRBD2. This CDR3 has 15 residues. Germline lookup yields CDR1 SGHTA and CDR2 FQGNSA. V gave up 2 bases and J gave up 2 bases; unmatched junction bases: 4. The CDR3 nucleotides are TGTGCCAGCAGCTTACTAGCGGTGACCACAGATACGCAGTATTTT. Its protein product is CASSLLAVTTDTQYF.

This clone was seen a single time. The V and J genes are TRBV4-3 and TRBJ1-5, with D unclear. Germline V gene data show CDR1 as LGHNA and CDR2 as YSLEER. V shed 1 base and J shed 0 bases, with 16 bases lying between them. CDR3 size: 18 residues. The CDR3 is CASSQVRGLWTSNQPQHF. In DNA, the CDR3 is TGCGCCAGCAGCCAAGTGCGGGGTCTTTGGACTAGCAATCAGCCCCAGCATTTT.

CDR3 in amino acids: CASSETGAAQTQYF. The CDR3, as DNA: TGTGCCAGCAGTGAAACAGGGGCAGCCCAGACCCAGTACTTC. This chain links TRBV6-1 with TRBJ2-5, with 7 bases lining up with TRBD1. Losses at the gene ends were 2 bases for V and 6 bases for J; bases not matched to a gene: 6. The CDR3 contains 14 residues. The V gene's germline CDR1 is MNHNS and CDR2 SASEGT.

The chain joins TRBV3-1 (or the pseudogene TRBV3-2) to TRBJ2-1; 12 nucleotides align to TRBD2. The CDR3 covers 16 residues. The V segment lost 0 bases and the J segment 7 bases; nucleotides outside the gene matches: 4. Germline lookup yields CDR1 LGHDT and CDR2 YNNKEL (reference sequence). In DNA, the CDR3 is TGTGCCAGCAGCCAAGAACTCCTAGCGGGAGGGAATGAGCAGTTCTTC. It translates to CASSQELLAGGNEQFF.